A single sample is the source of the 25 T cell receptor beta chains below, sequenced in a study of blood T cells in healthy people across ages. A second roughly 7 to 12 cycle PCR used barcoded and J-beta primers. TCRdb recomputed calls from the 5' RACE reads with MiXCR, one row per CDR3 protein. The profile shows more than 500,000 distinct CDR3 sequences, around a quarter of them singletons. In addition, the sample was reused for a study of T cells of mothers and their children.

The specimen sequenced was blood. The receptors shown here come from a boy aged 2 to 9 in good health.

A few counts support this clonotype. The chain is built from TRBV9 and TRBJ2-5; TRBD2 matches at 7 bases. The CDR3 spans 15 residues. Unmatched junction bases numbered 9, after V lost 4 bases and J lost 3 bases. Per the germline V gene, CDR1 is SGDLS and CDR2 is YYNGEE. CDR3 residues: CASSLAGLTKETQYF. CDR3 nucleotide sequence: TGTGCCAGCAGCCTCGCGGGACTAACTAAAGAGACCCAGTACTTC.

This chain uses TRBV30 with TRBJ2-5; 9 bases match TRBD1. The germline V gene has CDR1 GTSNPN and CDR2 SVGIG (reference sequence). J was trimmed by 5 bases and V by 3 bases; bases with no gene match: 10. CDR3 size: 15 residues. The chain's CDR3 is CAWRPKTGTGETQYF. Here the CDR3 DNA reads TGTGCCTGGAGACCTAAAACCGGGACAGGGGAGACCCAGTACTTC. Based on the CDR3 plus reference TRBV30 and TRBJ2-5, the full variable domain is SQTIHQWPATLVQPVGSPLSLECTVEGTSNPNLYWYRQAAGRGLQLLFYSVGIGQISSEVPQNLSASRPQDRQFILSSKKLLLSDSGFYLCAWRPKTGTGETQYFGPGTRLLVL.

CDR3 DNA: TGTGCCACCAGCAGAGAAGACGGACTAAGAAGTAACGGTGAAGCTTTCTTT. As protein: CATSREDGLRSNGEAFF. V and J are TRBV15 and TRBJ1-1; D not certain. Deletions cut 0 bases from V and 7 bases from J, with 21 bases between. Germline V lookup: CDR1 LNHNV, CDR2 YYDKDF (reference sequence). CDR3 length: 17 residues.

The V gene is TRBV7-8, the J gene TRBJ2-5; D gene unclear. V was pared by 1 base and J by 5 bases, with 11 bases between. Germline assignment: CDR1 SGHVS and CDR2 FQNEAQ. CDR3 length: 14 residues. CDR3 nucleotide sequence: TGTGCCAGCAGCTTAGGGACCCAAGGGGAGACCCAGTACTTC. It translates to CASSLGTQGETQYF.

The rearrangement links TRBV6-5 to TRBJ1-1; 10 bases align to TRBD1. Germline-derived CDR1 and CDR2 are MNHEY and SVGAGI. The CDR3 contains 15 residues. The trim removed 6 bases at V and 1 base at J, leaving 5 bases unmatched. For the CDR3, the DNA is TGTGCCAGCAGGCGACAGGGGGCGCGGAACACTGAAGCTTTCTTT. Amino acid sequence: CASRRQGARNTEAFF.

This clonotype appeared a few times. The J gene is TRBJ2-7, the V gene TRBV16, with 7 nucleotides matching TRBD1. Germline V lookup: CDR1 KGHSY, CDR2 FQNENV. V shed 0 bases and J 3 bases; nucleotides not matched to a gene: 2. This CDR3 spans 14 amino acids. CDR3 coding DNA: TGTGCCAGCAGCCAATCTCGACAGGGCTACGAGCAGTACTTC. This sequence encodes CASSQSRQGYEQYF.

This clonotype was counted between two and nine times. This sequence joins TRBV19 and TRBJ1-2, with a weak D call TRBD1 (6 bases). V lost 6 bases and J 6 bases, leaving 17 bases between the germline ends. The CDR3 length is 14 residues. Germline V gene sequence: CDR1 LNHDA, CDR2 SQIVND (reference sequence). CDR3 protein: CASSVTGTSDGYTF. CDR3 nucleotides: TGTGCCAGTAGCGTAACAGGGACTAGCGATGGCTACACCTTC.

This clonotype came up a few times. The J gene is TRBJ2-2, the V gene TRBV5-4; 11 bases are shared with TRBD1. This CDR3 has 16 residues. Germline CDR1 and CDR2: SGHNT and YYREEE (reference sequence). Trimming at V came to 7 bases and at J to 1 base, leaving 6 bases not matched to a gene. The CDR3 reads CASSWGTGGNTGELFF. Written as DNA, the CDR3 is TGTGCCAGCTCTTGGGGGACAGGGGGGAACACCGGGGAGCTGTTTTTT.

This clonotype has more than one count but fewer than ten. The V and J genes are TRBV29-1 and TRBJ1-2; perhaps TRBD1 as D (5 bases). V was trimmed by 4 bases and J by 1 base, leaving 7 bases between them. Germline assignment: CDR1 SQVTM and CDR2 ANQGSEA. The CDR3 is 12 residues long. This CDR3 reads CSVGQINYGYTF. CDR3 in DNA: TGCAGCGTTGGACAGATTAACTATGGCTACACCTTC.

To note about this clonotype: It may be a read error: a sequence one base away is much more abundant. The chain couples TRBV2 to TRBJ1-6, with TRBD1 matching over 7 bases. The CDR3 consists of 15 residues. Germline values: CDR1 SNHLY, CDR2 FYNNEI. CDR3 region: CASSGGGTANSSLHF. The DNA for the CDR3 is TGTGCCAGCAGTGGAGGTGGGACAGCAAATTCATCCCTCCACTTT. The whole variable domain, filled in from reference TRBV2 and TRBJ1-6, reads EPEVTQTPSHQVTQMGQEVILRCVPISNHLYFYWYRQILGQKVEFLVSFYNNEISEKSEIFDDQFSVERPDGSNFTLKIRSTKLEDSAMYFCASSGGGTANSSLHFGNGTRLTVT.

This clonotype was observed a few times. This sequence joins TRBV6-5 and TRBJ2-7; no reliable D call. CDR1 is MNHEY and CDR2 is SVGAGI in the germline V gene. This CDR3 contains 13 residues. The V end lost 2 bases, the J end lost 0 bases, and 5 bases lay between the germline ends. The DNA for the CDR3 is TGTGCCAGCAGTTACGACAACTCCTACGAGCAGTACTTC. Protein sequence: CASSYDNSYEQYF.

In this sample, this clonotype turned up a few times. V gene TRBV20-1 combines with J gene TRBJ2-1, with TRBD2 matching 11 bases. This CDR3 has 14 residues. J gave up 7 bases and V 3 bases, and 5 bases lay outside the gene matches. CDR1 DFQATT and CDR2 SNEGSKA come from the germline V gene (reference sequence). The CDR3 region has the DNA TGCAGTGCTAGGAGTACTAGCGGGGGAAATGAGCAGTTCTTC. Its protein is CSARSTSGGNEQFF.

This clonotype was recorded a few times. The chain uses TRBV7-2 and TRBJ1-6, with D perhaps matching TRBD1 (5 bases). The CDR3 is made up of 15 amino acids. Trimming removed 2 bases at V and 7 bases at J, with 12 bases between. Germline loops: CDR1 SGHTA, CDR2 FQGNSA. The CDR3: CASSLYGGENSPLHF. CDR3 bases: TGTGCCAGCAGCTTATATGGGGGGGAAAATTCACCCCTCCACTTT.

The chain has TRBV6-2 or TRBV6-3 and TRBJ2-3; D is undetermined. The germline CDR1 and CDR2 sequences are MNHEY and SVGEGT. V was pared by 5 bases and J by 3 bases, with 6 bases between. This CDR3 is built from 12 residues. CDR3 sequence (DNA): TGTGCCAGCAGTGGAGAAACAGATACGCAGTATTTT. Amino acids: CASSGETDTQYF.

V usage is TRBV12-5 and J usage is TRBJ2-1; 11 positions match TRBD2. The CDR3 sequence is 16 residues long. The germline V gene has CDR1 LGHNT and CDR2 FRNRAP. The V and J ends lost 5 bases and 3 bases, in that order; junction bases with no gene match: 6. The CDR3 sequence: CASGPTSGGDYNEQFF. The CDR3 bases are TGTGCTAGTGGTCCTACTAGCGGGGGCGACTACAATGAGCAGTTCTTC.

In its sample, this clonotype was seen a few times. J is TRBJ2-7 and V is TRBV11-2; TRBD2 might be the D (6 bases). V shed 5 bases and J shed 2 bases, with 16 bases lying between them. This CDR3 is 15 amino acids long. Germline-derived CDR1 and CDR2 are SGHAT and FQNNGV. The CDR3 protein is CASSPASGGTYEQYF. The CDR3 DNA reads TGTGCCAGCAGCCCAGCTTCTGGGGGGACCTACGAGCAGTACTTC.

The J gene is TRBJ2-5, the V gene TRBV5-1; 8 nucleotides line up with TRBD1. The CDR3 sequence is 15 residues long. Per germline, CDR1 SGHRS and CDR2 YFSETQ. The J segment lost 5 bases and the V segment lost 0 bases, leaving 6 bases of the junction unmatched. CDR3 region: CASSLGTGNGETQYF. CDR3 DNA: TGCGCCAGCAGCTTGGGGACAGGGAACGGGGAGACCCAGTACTTC.

This chain connects TRBV20-1 to TRBJ2-1; D is unclear. Trimming pared 1 base from V and 6 bases from J, leaving 10 bases between. CDR1 and CDR2 from the germline V gene are DFQATT and SNEGSKA (reference sequence). There are 13 residues in the CDR3. CDR3 region: CSARGDGPNEQFF. The CDR3, as DNA: TGCAGTGCTAGAGGTGACGGCCCCAATGAGCAGTTCTTC.

This chain connects TRBV6-2 or TRBV6-3 to TRBJ2-5; D possibly corresponds to TRBD2 (5 bases). The DNA end lines up better with TRBJ2-7; the J call may be wrong. CDR3 length: 15 residues. CDR1 MNHEY and CDR2 SVGEGT come from the germline V gene. The CDR3 sequence is CASSYNGLASYEQYF. The CDR3 nucleotides read TGTGCCAGCAGTTACAACGGGCTAGCTTCCTACGAGCAGTACTTC.

The chain uses TRBV10-3 and TRBJ1-3; a weak D match, TRBD1 (5 bases). This CDR3 region has 17 residues. Germline V CDR1 and CDR2: ENHRY, SYGVKD. Trimming shortened V by 3 bases and J by 5 bases, and 20 bases separated the two germline ends. CDR3 in amino acids: CAISDPGGVNLRNTIYF. CDR3 in DNA: TGTGCCATCAGTGACCCCGGGGGTGTTAACTTGAGAAACACCATATATTTT.

This clonotype was recorded once. V and J are TRBV4-2 and TRBJ2-3; 9 bases agree with TRBD2. This CDR3 has 18 residues. CDR1 is LGHNA, CDR2 YNFKEQ, per germline. Unmatched junction bases numbered 11, after V lost 0 bases and J lost 4 bases. CDR3 protein: CASSQDGAGGPLSDTQYF. DNA of the CDR3: TGTGCCAGCAGCCAAGATGGGGCGGGGGGGCCTTTATCAGATACGCAGTATTTT.

This clonotype was recorded at least ten times. The chain couples TRBV4-3 to TRBJ2-5; D may be TRBD1 (5 bases). Germline V gives CDR1 LGHNA, CDR2 YSLEER. Trimming removed 0 bases from V and 2 bases from J, with 10 bases in between. The CDR3 has 15 amino acids. The CDR3 region is CASSQDGQGQETQYF. The CDR3 region has the DNA TGCGCCAGCAGCCAAGATGGGCAGGGTCAAGAGACCCAGTACTTC.

There are a few counts of this clonotype. V gene TRBV2 combines with J gene TRBJ2-4; D gene unclear. This CDR3 has 13 residues. V was trimmed by 4 bases and J by 3 bases, leaving 7 bases between them. The germline V gene encodes CDR1 SNHLY and CDR2 FYNNEI. This CDR3 reads CASSGPGKNIQYF. CDR3 in DNA: TGTGCCAGCAGTGGGCCGGGCAAAAACATTCAGTACTTC.

This clonotype was seen more than once but under ten times. The genes are TRBV5-1 and TRBJ2-1; TRBD2 matches 13 bases. The tail of the sequence fits TRBJ2-7 better, so the J call may be wrong. The CDR3 extends over 19 amino acids. CDR1 SGHRS and CDR2 YFSETQ come from the germline V gene. The CDR3: CASTKGPTSGGTPDYEQYF. DNA for the CDR3: TGCGCCAGCACAAAAGGGCCGACTAGCGGGGGGACCCCAGACTACGAGCAGTACTTC.

This clonotype has just a few counts. The rearrangement uses TRBV20-1 and TRBJ2-1, with 8 bases lining up with TRBD2. The length of the CDR3 is 15 residues. V lost 0 bases, J lost 6 bases, and 7 bases stayed unmatched. Germline assignment: CDR1 DFQATT and CDR2 SNEGSKA (reference sequence). CDR3 nucleotides: TGCAGTGCTAGAGATAGCGATAGCGGGACCAATGAGCAGTTCTTC. This translates into CSARDSDSGTNEQFF.